These T cell receptor beta chains were read from a single sample in a study of cytomegalovirus exposure and HLA in healthy donors. Produced via immunoSEQ multiplex PCR; TCRdb's table is partial and in-frame only. The sample lists 210,000 or so clones, around 87% occurring once. Sequenced sample: PBMCs. The receptors come from a man aged 25-45 years in good health and CMV-seronegative. Each CDR3 is given with its conserved first and last residue. Each record gives: J gene, V gene, clone size, CDR3 protein. Rows give clone size only sometimes, using once, few, many, or a class for an expanded clone.

J: TRBJ1-2
V: TRBV10-3
size: .
CDR3: CAISEGVADFYGYTF

J: TRBJ2-5
V: TRBV10-1
size: .
CDR3: CASSSGTDQETQYF

J: TRBJ1-2
V: TRBV7-2
size: once
CDR3: CASSLAGEVRNYGYTF

J: TRBJ2-3
V: TRBV29-1
size: .
CDR3: CSVVSGGDTQYF

J: TRBJ2-1
V: TRBV7-9
size: .
CDR3: CASSHGQGAGNEQFF

J: TRBJ2-7
V: TRBV7-8
size: .
CDR3: CASSFPTPGDEQYF

J: TRBJ2-6
V: TRBV15
size: once
CDR3: CATSGTAGQGVSGANVLTF

J: TRBJ2-7
V: TRBV4-1
size: .
CDR3: CASSQEGGLAGGFHEQYF

J: TRBJ1-2
V: TRBV20-1
size: .
CDR3: CSVQGRGYTF

J: TRBJ2-1
V: TRBV7-2
size: .
CDR3: CASSSGLGLGNEQFF

J: TRBJ2-6
V: TRBV6-5
size: .
CDR3: CASGGTGANVLTF

J: TRBJ2-3
V: TRBV18
size: .
CDR3: CASSPSLAQTDTQYF

J: TRBJ2-7
V: TRBV5-6
size: .
CDR3: CASSLLRGTSSYEQYF

J: TRBJ1-2
V: TRBV13
size: .
CDR3: CASSEDRRSFYGYTF

J: TRBJ2-4
V: TRBV6-6
size: once
CDR3: CASSPDGGGTKNSQYF

J: TRBJ2-7
V: TRBV28
size: .
CDR3: CASRPQGYEQYF

J: TRBJ2-4
V: TRBV7-9
size: .
CDR3: CASSGKGHQGIKNSQYF

J: TRBJ2-2
V: TRBV6-4
size: few
CDR3: CASSDTSQNTGELFF

J: TRBJ2-5
V: TRBV15
size: .
CDR3: CATSRDLARDETQYF

J: TRBJ2-7
V: TRBV6-5
size: once
CDR3: CASSSQTSGIHEQYF

J: TRBJ1-2
V: TRBV2
size: .
CDR3: CASSPRTGWGYGYTF

J: TRBJ2-2
V: TRBV5-1
size: .
CDR3: CASSPLAGDGHRELFF

J: TRBJ1-6
V: TRBV7-8
size: .
CDR3: CASSLPGGRRNSPLHF

J: TRBJ1-1
V: TRBV5-1
size: .
CDR3: CASSWGQGGNTEAFF

J: TRBJ1-1
V: TRBV27
size: .
CDR3: CASRGPGVTEAFF

J: TRBJ1-4
V: TRBV28
size: few
CDR3: CASSGRGLVNEKLFF

J: TRBJ1-1
V: TRBV6-5
size: .
CDR3: CASGRNTEAFF

J: TRBJ2-7
V: TRBV18
size: .
CDR3: CASSPGEGYEQYF

J: TRBJ2-6
V: TRBV6-1
size: few
CDR3: CASRQGLSGANVLTF

J: TRBJ2-1
V: TRBV19
size: .
CDR3: CASSTSGGRYNEQFF